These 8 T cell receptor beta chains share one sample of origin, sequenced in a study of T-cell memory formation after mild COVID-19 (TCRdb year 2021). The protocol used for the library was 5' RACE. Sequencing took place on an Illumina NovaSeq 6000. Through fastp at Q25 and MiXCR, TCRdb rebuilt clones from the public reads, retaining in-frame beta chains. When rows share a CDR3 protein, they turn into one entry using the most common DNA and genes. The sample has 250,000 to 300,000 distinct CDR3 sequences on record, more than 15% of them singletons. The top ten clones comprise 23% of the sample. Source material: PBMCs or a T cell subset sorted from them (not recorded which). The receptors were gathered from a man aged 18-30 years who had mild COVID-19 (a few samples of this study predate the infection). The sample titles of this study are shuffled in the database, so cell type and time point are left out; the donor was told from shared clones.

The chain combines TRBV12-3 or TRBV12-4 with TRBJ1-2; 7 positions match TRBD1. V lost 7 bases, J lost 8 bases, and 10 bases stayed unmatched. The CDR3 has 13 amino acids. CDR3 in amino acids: CASTPRTGVGYTF. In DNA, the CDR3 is TGTGCCAGCACCCCCCGAACAGGGGTCGGCTACACCTTC.

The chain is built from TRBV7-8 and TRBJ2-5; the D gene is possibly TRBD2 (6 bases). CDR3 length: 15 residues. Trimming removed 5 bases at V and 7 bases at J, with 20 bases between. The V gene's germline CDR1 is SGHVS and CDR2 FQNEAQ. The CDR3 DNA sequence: TGTGCCAGCAGCCCAAGTCCGGGAGCTCAGCGGACCCAGTACTTC. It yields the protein CASSPSPGAQRTQYF.

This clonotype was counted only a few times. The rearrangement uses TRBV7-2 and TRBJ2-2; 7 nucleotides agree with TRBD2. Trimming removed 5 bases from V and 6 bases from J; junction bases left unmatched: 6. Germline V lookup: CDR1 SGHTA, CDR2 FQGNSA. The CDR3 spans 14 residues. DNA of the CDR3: TGTGCCAGCAGCCCTGGGACTACCGCCGGGGAGCTGTTTTTT. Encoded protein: CASSPGTTAGELFF.

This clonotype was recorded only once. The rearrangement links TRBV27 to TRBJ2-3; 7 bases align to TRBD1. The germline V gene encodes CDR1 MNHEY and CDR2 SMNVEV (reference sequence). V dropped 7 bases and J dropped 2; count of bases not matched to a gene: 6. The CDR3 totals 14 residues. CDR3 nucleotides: TGTGCCAGCACCCTCGGGACAGACACAGATACGCAGTATTTT. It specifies CASTLGTDTDTQYF.

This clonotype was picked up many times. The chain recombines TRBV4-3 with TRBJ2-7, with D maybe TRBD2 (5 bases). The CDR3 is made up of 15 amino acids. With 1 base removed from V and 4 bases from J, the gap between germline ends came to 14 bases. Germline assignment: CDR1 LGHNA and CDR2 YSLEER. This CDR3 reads CASSQAVGRGYEQYF. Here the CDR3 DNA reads TGCGCCAGCAGCCAAGCTGTGGGGAGAGGATACGAGCAGTACTTC.

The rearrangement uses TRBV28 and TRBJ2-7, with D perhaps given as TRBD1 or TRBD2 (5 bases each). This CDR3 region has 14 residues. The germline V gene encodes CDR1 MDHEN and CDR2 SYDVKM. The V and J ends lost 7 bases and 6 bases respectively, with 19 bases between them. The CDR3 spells CASNQGYGTGEQYV. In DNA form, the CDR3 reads TGTGCCAGCAATCAAGGATATGGGACCGGCGAGCAGTACGTC.

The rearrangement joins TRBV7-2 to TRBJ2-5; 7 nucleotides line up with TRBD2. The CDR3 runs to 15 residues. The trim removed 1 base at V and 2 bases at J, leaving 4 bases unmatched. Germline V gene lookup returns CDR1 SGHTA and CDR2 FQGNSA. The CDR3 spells CASSLGAGLQETQYF. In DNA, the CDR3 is TGTGCCAGCAGCTTAGGGGCGGGACTACAAGAGACCCAGTACTTC.

DNA for the CDR3: TGTGCCAGCAGAGTAGGGAATGGAGTAGACACTGAAGCTTTCTTT. Translated, it gives CASRVGNGVDTEAFF. V and J are TRBV7-9 and TRBJ1-1; D uncertain. The V and J ends lost 6 bases and 3 bases respectively, with 17 bases between them. Germline lookup yields CDR1 SEHNR and CDR2 FQNEAQ (reference sequence). CDR3 length: 15 amino acids.